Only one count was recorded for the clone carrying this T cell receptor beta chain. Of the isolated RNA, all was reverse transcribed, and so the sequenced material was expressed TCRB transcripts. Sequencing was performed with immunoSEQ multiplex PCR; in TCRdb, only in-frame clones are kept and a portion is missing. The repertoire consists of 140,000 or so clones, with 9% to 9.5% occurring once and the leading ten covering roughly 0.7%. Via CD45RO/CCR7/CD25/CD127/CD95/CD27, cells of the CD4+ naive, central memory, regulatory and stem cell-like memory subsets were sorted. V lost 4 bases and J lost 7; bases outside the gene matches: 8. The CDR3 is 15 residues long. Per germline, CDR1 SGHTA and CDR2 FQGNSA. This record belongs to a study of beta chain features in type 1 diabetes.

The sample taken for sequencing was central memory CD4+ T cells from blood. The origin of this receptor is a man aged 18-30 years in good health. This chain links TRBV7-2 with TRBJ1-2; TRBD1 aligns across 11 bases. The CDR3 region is CASSSPTDRGPGYTF. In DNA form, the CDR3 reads TGTGCCAGCAGCTCCCCAACGGACAGGGGGCCTGGCTACACCTTC.